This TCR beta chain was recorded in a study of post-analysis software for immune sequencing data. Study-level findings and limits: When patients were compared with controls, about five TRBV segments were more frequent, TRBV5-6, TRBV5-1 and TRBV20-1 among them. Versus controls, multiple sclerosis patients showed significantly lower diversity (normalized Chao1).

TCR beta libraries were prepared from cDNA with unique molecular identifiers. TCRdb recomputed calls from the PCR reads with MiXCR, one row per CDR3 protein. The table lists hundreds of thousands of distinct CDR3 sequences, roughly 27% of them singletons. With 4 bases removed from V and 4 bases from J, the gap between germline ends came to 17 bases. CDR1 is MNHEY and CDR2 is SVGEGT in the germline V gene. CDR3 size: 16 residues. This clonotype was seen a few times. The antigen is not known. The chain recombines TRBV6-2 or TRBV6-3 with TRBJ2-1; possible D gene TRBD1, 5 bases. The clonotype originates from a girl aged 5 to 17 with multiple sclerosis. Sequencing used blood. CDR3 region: CASSSRPTGTYNEQFF. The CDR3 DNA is TGTGCCAGCAGTTCTCGGCCAACAGGCACTTACAATGAGCAGTTCTTC.